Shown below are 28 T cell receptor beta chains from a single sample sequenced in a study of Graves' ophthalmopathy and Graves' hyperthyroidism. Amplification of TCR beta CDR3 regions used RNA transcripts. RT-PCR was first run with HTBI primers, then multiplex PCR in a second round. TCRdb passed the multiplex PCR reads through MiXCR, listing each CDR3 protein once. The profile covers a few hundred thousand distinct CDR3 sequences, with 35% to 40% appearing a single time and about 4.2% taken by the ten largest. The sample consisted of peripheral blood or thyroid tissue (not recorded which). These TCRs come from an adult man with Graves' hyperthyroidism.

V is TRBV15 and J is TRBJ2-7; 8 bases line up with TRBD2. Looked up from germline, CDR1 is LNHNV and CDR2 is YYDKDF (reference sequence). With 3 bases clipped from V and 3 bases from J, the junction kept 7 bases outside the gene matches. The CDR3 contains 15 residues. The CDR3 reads CATSRTAGENYEQYF. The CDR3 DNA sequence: TGTGCCACCAGCAGGACAGCGGGGGAGAACTACGAGCAGTACTTC. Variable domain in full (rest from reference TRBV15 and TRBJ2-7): DAMVIQNPRYQVTQFGKPVTLSCSQTLNHNVMYWYQQKSSQAPKLLFHYYDKDFNNEADTPDNFQSRRPNTSFCFLDIRSPGLGDTAMYLCATSRTAGENYEQYFGPGTRLTVT.

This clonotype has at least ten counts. CDR3 protein: CASSLTGASPLHF. The CDR3 DNA reads TGTGCCAGCAGCTTGACAGGGGCTTCACCCCTCCACTTT. The chain employs TRBV7-3 and TRBJ1-6; TRBD1 agrees at 8 bases. In germline, CDR1 is SGHTA, CDR2 FQGTGA. The CDR3 is made up of 13 amino acids. Trimming cost V 3 bases and J 9 bases; bases outside gene matches: 1.

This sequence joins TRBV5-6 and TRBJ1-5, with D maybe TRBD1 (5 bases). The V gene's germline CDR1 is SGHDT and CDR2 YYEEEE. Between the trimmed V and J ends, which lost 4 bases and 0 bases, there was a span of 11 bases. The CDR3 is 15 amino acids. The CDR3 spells CASSGAGDSNQPQHF. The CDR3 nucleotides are TGTGCCAGCAGCGGGGCCGGGGATAGCAATCAGCCCCAGCATTTT.

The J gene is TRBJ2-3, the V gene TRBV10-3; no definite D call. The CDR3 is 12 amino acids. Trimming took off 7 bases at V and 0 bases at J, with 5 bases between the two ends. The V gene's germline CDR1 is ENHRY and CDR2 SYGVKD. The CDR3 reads CAIKASTDTQYF. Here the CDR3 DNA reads TGTGCCATCAAAGCCAGCACAGATACGCAGTATTTT.

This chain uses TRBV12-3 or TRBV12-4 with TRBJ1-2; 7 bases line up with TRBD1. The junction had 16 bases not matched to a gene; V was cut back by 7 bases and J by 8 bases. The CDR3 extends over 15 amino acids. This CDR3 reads CASTGQVREIRGYTF. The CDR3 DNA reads TGTGCCAGCACTGGACAGGTTAGGGAAATTCGCGGCTACACCTTC.

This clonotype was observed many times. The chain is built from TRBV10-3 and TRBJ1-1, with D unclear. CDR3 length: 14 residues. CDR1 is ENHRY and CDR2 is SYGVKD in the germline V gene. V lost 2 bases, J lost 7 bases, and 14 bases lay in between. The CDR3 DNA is TGTGCCATCAGTGAGCCCCAGAGACGAATTGAAGCTTTCTTT. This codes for CAISEPQRRIEAFF.

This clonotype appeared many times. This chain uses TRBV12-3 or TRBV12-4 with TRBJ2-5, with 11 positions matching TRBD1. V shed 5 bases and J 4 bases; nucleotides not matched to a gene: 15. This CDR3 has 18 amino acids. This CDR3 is CASSRRTGGEVAAETQYF. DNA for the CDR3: TGTGCCAGCAGTCGAAGGACAGGGGGCGAGGTAGCCGCAGAGACCCAGTACTTC.

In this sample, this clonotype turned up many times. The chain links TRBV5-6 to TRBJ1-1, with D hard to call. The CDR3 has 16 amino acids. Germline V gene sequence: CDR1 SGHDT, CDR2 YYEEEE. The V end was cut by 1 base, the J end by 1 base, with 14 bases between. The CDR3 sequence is CASSLWLGVRNTEAFF. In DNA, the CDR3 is TGTGCCAGCAGCTTGTGGTTGGGAGTGAGGAACACTGAAGCTTTCTTT. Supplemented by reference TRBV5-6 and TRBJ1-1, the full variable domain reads DAGVTQSPTHLIKTRGQQVTLRCSPKSGHDTVSWYQQALGQGPQFIFQYYEEEERQRGNFPDRFSGHQFPNYSSELNVNALLLGDSALYLCASSLWLGVRNTEAFFGQGTRLTVV.

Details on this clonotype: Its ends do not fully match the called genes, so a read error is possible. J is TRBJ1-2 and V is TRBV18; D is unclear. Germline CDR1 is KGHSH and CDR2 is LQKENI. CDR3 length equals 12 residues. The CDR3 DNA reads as TGTGCCAGCTCACCGGATATCTATGGCTACATCTTC. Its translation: CASSPDIYGYIF.

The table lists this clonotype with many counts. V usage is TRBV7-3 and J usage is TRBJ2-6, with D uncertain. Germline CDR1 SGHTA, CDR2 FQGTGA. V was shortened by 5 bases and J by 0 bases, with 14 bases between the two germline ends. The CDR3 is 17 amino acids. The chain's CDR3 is CASSLDRLSSGANVLTF. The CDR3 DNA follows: TGTGCCAGCAGCCTAGACCGACTTAGCTCTGGGGCCAACGTCCTGACTTTC.

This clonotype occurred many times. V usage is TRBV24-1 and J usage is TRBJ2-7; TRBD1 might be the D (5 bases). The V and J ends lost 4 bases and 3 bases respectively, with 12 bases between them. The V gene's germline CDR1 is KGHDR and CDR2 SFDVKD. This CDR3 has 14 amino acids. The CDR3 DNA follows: TGTGCCACCAGTGACCCCTCTGACAGCTACGAGCAGTACTTC. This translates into CATSDPSDSYEQYF.

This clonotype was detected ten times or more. The DNA for the CDR3 is TGTGCCAGCAGTTATCACGGATCCAACTATGGCTACACCTTC. Protein product: CASSYHGSNYGYTF. V is TRBV12-3 or TRBV12-4 and J is TRBJ1-2; D is unresolved. With 4 bases removed from V and 2 bases from J, the gap between germline ends came to 11 bases. This CDR3 is 14 amino acids long.

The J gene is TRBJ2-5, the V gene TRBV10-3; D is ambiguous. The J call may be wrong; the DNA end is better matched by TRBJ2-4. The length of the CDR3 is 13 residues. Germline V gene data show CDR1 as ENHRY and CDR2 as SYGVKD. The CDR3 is CAIRGTEENIQYF. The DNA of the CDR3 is TGTGCCATCAGGGGCACAGAAGAGAACATTCAGTACTTC.

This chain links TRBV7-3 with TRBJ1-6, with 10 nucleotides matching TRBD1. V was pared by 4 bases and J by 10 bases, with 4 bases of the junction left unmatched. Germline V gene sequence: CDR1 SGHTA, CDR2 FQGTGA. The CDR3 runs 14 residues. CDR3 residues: CASSWGQGTSPLHF. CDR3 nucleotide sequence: TGTGCCAGCAGCTGGGGACAGGGGACCTCACCCCTCCACTTT. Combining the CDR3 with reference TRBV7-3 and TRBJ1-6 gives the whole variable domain GAGVSQTPSNKVTEKGKYVELRCDPISGHTALYWYRQSLGQGPEFLIYFQGTGAADDSGLPNDRFFAVRPEGSVSTLKIQRTERGDSAVYLCASSWGQGTSPLHFGNGTRLTVT.

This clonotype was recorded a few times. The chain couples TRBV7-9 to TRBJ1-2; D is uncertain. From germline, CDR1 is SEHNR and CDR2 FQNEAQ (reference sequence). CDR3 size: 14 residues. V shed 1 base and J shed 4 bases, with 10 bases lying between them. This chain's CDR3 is CASSLGFGPYGYTF. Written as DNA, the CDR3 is TGTGCCAGCAGCTTAGGGTTCGGGCCCTATGGCTACACCTTC.

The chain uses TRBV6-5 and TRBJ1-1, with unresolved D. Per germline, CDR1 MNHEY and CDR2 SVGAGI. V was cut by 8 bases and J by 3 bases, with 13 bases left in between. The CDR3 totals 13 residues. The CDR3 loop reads CASGRTRDTEAFF. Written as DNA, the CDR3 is TGTGCCAGCGGCCGGACGAGGGACACTGAAGCTTTCTTT.

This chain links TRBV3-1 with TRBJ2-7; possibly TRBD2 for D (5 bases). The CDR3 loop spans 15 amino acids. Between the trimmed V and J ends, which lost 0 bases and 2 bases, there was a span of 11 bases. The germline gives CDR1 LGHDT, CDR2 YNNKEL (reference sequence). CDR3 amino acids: CASSQDLWRAYEQYF. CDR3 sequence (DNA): TGTGCCAGCAGCCAAGATCTATGGCGGGCCTACGAGCAGTACTTC.

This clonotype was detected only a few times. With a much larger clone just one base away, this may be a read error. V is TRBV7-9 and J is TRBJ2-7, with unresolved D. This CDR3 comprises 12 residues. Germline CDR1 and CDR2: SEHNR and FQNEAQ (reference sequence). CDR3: CASSFPTNERYF. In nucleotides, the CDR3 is TGTGCCAGCAGCTTTCCGACAAACGAGCGGTACTTC.

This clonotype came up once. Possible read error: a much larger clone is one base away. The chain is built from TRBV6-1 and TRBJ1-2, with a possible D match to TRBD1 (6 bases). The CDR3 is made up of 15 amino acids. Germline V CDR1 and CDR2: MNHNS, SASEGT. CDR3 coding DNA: TGTGCCAGCAGTGAAGCGCTTCTGGGGGCTGTAGGCTACGCCTTC. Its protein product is CASSEALLGAVGYAF.

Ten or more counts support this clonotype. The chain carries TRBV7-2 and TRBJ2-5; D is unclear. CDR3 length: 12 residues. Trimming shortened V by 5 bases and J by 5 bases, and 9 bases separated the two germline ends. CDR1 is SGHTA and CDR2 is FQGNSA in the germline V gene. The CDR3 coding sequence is TGTGCCAGCAGCCGAATAGGGGAGACCCAGTACTTC. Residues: CASSRIGETQYF.

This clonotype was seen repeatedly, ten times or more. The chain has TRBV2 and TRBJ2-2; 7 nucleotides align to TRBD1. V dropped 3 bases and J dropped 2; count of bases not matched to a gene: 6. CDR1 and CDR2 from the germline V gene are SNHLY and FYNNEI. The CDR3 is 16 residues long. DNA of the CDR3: TGTGCCAGCAGTGACTTAGGGACAGCCAACACCGGGGAGCTGTTTTTT. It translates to CASSDLGTANTGELFF.

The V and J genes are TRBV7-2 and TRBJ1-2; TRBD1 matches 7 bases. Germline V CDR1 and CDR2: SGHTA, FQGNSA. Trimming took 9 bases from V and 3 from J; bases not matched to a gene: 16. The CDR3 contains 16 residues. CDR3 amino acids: CASRDSEEPIYYGYTF. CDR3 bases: TGTGCCAGTAGGGACAGTGAGGAACCAATTTACTATGGCTACACCTTC.

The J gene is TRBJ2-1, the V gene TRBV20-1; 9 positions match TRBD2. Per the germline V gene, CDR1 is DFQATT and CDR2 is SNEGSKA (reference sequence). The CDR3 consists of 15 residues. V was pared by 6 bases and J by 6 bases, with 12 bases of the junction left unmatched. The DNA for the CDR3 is TGCAGTGCCGAGCCGGGACTAGCATCTTCCAATGAGCAGTTCTTC. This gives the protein CSAEPGLASSNEQFF.

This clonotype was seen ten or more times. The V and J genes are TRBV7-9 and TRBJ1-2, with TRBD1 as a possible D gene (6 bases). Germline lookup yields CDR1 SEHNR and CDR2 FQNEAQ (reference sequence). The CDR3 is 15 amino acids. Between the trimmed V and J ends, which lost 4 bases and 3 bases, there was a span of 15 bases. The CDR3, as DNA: TGTGCCAGCAGCTCCCCTGGGGGGCGCGACTATGGCTACACCTTC. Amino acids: CASSSPGGRDYGYTF.

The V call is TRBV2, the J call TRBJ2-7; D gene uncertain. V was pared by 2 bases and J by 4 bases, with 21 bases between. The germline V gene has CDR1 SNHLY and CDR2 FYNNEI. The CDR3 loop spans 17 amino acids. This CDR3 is CASSELASLTQPYEQYF. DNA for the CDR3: TGTGCCAGCAGTGAATTGGCCTCCCTCACCCAGCCGTACGAGCAGTACTTC.

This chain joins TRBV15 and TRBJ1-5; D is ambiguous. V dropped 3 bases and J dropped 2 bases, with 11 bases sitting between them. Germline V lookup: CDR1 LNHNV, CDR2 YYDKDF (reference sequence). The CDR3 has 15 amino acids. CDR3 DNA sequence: TGTGCCACCAGCAGTGGAGGTAGAGGCAATCAGCCCCAGCATTTT. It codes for CATSSGGRGNQPQHF.

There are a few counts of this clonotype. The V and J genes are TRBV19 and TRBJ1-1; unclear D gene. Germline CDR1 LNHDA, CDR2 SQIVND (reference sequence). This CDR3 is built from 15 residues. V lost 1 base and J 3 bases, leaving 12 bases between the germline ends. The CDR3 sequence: CASSIGAGKYTEAFF. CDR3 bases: TGTGCCAGTAGTATAGGGGCGGGGAAATACACTGAAGCTTTCTTT.

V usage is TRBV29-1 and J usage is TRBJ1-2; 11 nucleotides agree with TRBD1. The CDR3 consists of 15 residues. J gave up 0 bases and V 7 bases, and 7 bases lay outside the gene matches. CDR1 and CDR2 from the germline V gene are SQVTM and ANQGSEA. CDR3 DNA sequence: TGCAGCGCAGGACAGGGGGCGGACACTAACTATGGCTACACCTTC. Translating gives CSAGQGADTNYGYTF.